These T cell receptor beta chains were read from a single sample in a study of blood T cells in healthy people across ages. Each CDR3 protein gets one entry after TCRdb re-called the 5' RACE reads with MiXCR. The table shows about a million distinct CDR3 sequences, with 35% to 40% occurring only once. The sample consisted of blood. The receptor set was obtained from a man in his late teens or twenties in good health. The CDR3 runs from the conserved cysteine through the conserved F or W. The order of the fields is clone size, V gene, J gene, D gene, CDR3 DNA, CDR3 protein. The D gene is left open where the match is weak. Rows may omit the clone size; those that give it use once, few, many or a size class.

few	TRBV12-3/TRBV12-4	TRBJ2-3	-	TGTGCCAGCAGGGACGGTCTACTACCAGATACGCAGTATTTT	CASRDGLLPDTQYF
-	TRBV9	TRBJ2-3	TRBD2	TGTGCCAGCAGCGTGAGTCCCTGGACTAGCGGGGCGACAGATACGCAGTATTTT	CASSVSPWTSGATDTQYF
-	TRBV5-6	TRBJ1-5	-	TGTGCCAGCAGCTTTGGCCGGATTCAGCCCCAGCATTTT	CASSFGRIQPQHF
-	TRBV10-3	TRBJ1-1	-	TGTGCCATCAGTGCAGATATGAACACTGAAGCTTTCTTT	CAISADMNTEAFF
-	TRBV7-9	TRBJ1-1	-	TGTGCCAGCAGCCCCTACTCGGTTTCATCGAACACTGAAGCTTTCTTT	CASSPYSVSSNTEAFF
few	TRBV12-3/TRBV12-4	TRBJ2-7	-	TGTGCCAGCAGTTCACACACGGGACAAGCCTACGAGCAGTACTTC	CASSSHTGQAYEQYF
-	TRBV4-1	TRBJ1-1	-	TGCGCCAGCAGCCAAGAATTTGGGGTACTCGGAGCTTTCTTT	CASSQEFGVLGAFF
-	TRBV5-1	TRBJ2-5	-	TGCGCCAGCAGCTTCGGGACACAGGAAGAGACCCAGTACTTC	CASSFGTQEETQYF
-	TRBV5-1	TRBJ1-1	TRBD1	TGCGCCAGCAGCTGGTCCCTACAGGGGGCTCTTAATGAAGCTTTCTTT	CASSWSLQGALNEAFF
few	TRBV5-6	TRBJ1-2	TRBD1	TGTGCCAGCAGCTTGGGACAGGGGGCGCCCCGGTATGGCTACACCTTC	CASSLGQGAPRYGYTF
-	TRBV28	TRBJ2-7	-	TGTGCCAGCAGTGGGGAATTGGGCCACGAGCAGTACTTC	CASSGELGHEQYF
-	TRBV20-1	TRBJ1-5	-	TGCAGTGCTTCGGGAAGTGGTCAGCCCCAGCATTTT	CSASGSGQPQHF
few	TRBV21-1	TRBJ2-4	-	TGTGCCAGCAGCACCCGATCGGGGTTTCTAGCCAAAAACATTCAGTACTTC	CASSTRSGFLAKNIQYF
-	TRBV5-6	TRBJ2-1	-	TGTGCCAGCAGCTTGGACCCCATCCAGGGTAGGGCCAATGAGCAGTTCTTC	CASSLDPIQGRANEQFF
-	TRBV6-1	TRBJ2-1	TRBD2	TGTGCCAGCACCCTAGCGGGGGGGAATGAGCAGGTCTTC	CASTLAGGNEQVF
-	TRBV7-9	TRBJ1-2	-	TGTGCCATTTCGACAGACCCCTATGGCTACACCTTC	CAISTDPYGYTF
few	TRBV7-9	TRBJ1-5	-	TGTGCCAGCAGCTCCGCGGGGCAGCCTAATCAGCCCCAGCATTTT	CASSSAGQPNQPQHF
-	TRBV5-1	TRBJ2-1	TRBD2	TGCGCCAGCAGCTTGGTACTAGCGGACGAGACCCAGTTCTTC	CASSLVLADETQFF
-	TRBV20-1	TRBJ2-5	TRBD2	TGCAGTGCTAGAGGAACTAGCGGGGGTATGGGAGAGACCCAGTACTTC	CSARGTSGGMGETQYF
-	TRBV6-5	TRBJ2-7	TRBD1	TGTGCCAGCAGTTACCCGTTGGGACAGGGGTCCTACGAGCAGTACTTC	CASSYPLGQGSYEQYF
-	TRBV6-6	TRBJ1-6	TRBD1	TGTGCCAGCAGGCGCCCCAGGGGGGAGCCCCTCCACTTT	CASRRPRGEPLHF
-	TRBV11-1	TRBJ1-1	-	TGTGCCAGCAGCTTAAGGCTTCGGGACACTGAAGCTTTCTTT	CASSLRLRDTEAFF
-	TRBV7-2	TRBJ1-4	-	TGTGCCAGCAGTTTAGGGGTGGATGAAAAACTGTTTTTT	CASSLGVDEKLFF
-	TRBV29-1	TRBJ1-2	-	TGCGGAGTCCAGGGTTCTAACTATGGCTACACCTTC	CGVQGSNYGYTF
-	TRBV2	TRBJ1-2	TRBD1	TGTGCCAGCAGTTTTCGGACAGGGCAGATGTCTAGCTATGGCTACACCTTC	CASSFRTGQMSSYGYTF
few	TRBV9	TRBJ1-2	TRBD1	TGTGCCAGCAGCCCAGGGGGTTCTCGTGGCTACACCTTC	CASSPGGSRGYTF
once	TRBV6-2/TRBV6-3	TRBJ2-3	-	TGTGCCGGCAGTTACTCCGGCCACACAGATACGCAGTATTTT	CAGSYSGHTDTQYF
-	TRBV27	TRBJ1-4	-	TGTGCCAGCAGTTTATACGAGGGGAGAGGTGAAAAACTGTTTTTT	CASSLYEGRGEKLFF
-	TRBV25-1	TRBJ1-1	-	TGTGCCAGCAGGAGGGGGGCTGCGACTGAAGCTTTCTTT	CASRRGAATEAFF
-	TRBV20-1	TRBJ2-1	-	TGCAGTGCTAGGACCCCGGGGTGGGATGAGCAGTTCTTC	CSARTPGWDEQFF
-	TRBV20-1	TRBJ1-2	-	TGCAGTGCTAGGCGGGGGGCGAGCTATGGCTACACCTTC	CSARRGASYGYTF
-	TRBV5-1	TRBJ2-1	-	TGCGCCGGCAGCTCCCAACCTGACGGCAATGAGCAGTTCTTC	CAGSSQPDGNEQFF
-	TRBV6-6	TRBJ2-3	TRBD1	TGTGCCAGCAGTTACTCGACAGGGGGGGTAGATACGCAGTATTTT	CASSYSTGGVDTQYF
few	TRBV7-2	TRBJ2-7	TRBD2	TGTGCCAGCAGCTTTCCCCATAGCGGGGCTGAGCAGTACTTC	CASSFPHSGAEQYF
-	TRBV6-5	TRBJ2-1	-	TGTGCCAGCAGCCCCCGGGGGACGGCGAGCAATGAGCAGTTCTTC	CASSPRGTASNEQFF
-	TRBV2	TRBJ2-5	-	TGTGCCAGCAGTGAACTCTCAGCCCCTAAGCAGTACTTC	CASSELSAPKQYF
-	TRBV20-1	TRBJ2-3	TRBD2	TGCAGTGCTAGCGGGGGGGCCAGGGCAGATACGCAGTATTTT	CSASGGARADTQYF
-	TRBV29-1	TRBJ1-2	-	TGCAGCATCGCCACCGGGCATGATGGCTACACCTTC	CSIATGHDGYTF
-	TRBV10-2	TRBJ2-3	TRBD2	TGCGCCAGCAGTGAGCCAGGACTAGCGGGGACCAGCACAGATACGCAGTATTTT	CASSEPGLAGTSTDTQYF
-	TRBV7-2	TRBJ1-2	-	TGTGCCAGCAGCTTAGCCCAAGCGAAAGTGGTAGGCTACACCTTC	CASSLAQAKVVGYTF
-	TRBV2	TRBJ1-1	-	TGTGCCAGCACCACAGGGACGCTCATGAACACTGAAGCTTTCTTT	CASTTGTLMNTEAFF
few	TRBV6-2/TRBV6-3	TRBJ2-5	TRBD2	TGTGCCAGCAGTTATCGAAGCGGGGGCCTCCAAGAGACCCAGTACTTC	CASSYRSGGLQETQYF
-	TRBV7-9	TRBJ2-3	-	TGTGCCAGCAGCTTATTCGTGAGGGATACGCAGTATTTT	CASSLFVRDTQYF
-	TRBV30	TRBJ2-3	-	TGTGCCTGGAGCGCGACTGTCATGGGGGCAGATACGCAGTATTTT	CAWSATVMGADTQYF
-	TRBV7-9	TRBJ1-2	-	TGTGCCAGCAGCTTAAGCCTGGGTGGGGGCTACACCTTC	CASSLSLGGGYTF
few	TRBV6-2/TRBV6-3	TRBJ1-2	-	TGTGCCAGCAGTTACGGTCGAGGCTACACCTTC	CASSYGRGYTF
few	TRBV3-1	TRBJ2-1	-	TGTGCCAGCAGCCAAGAAGGGGTAGCCCTCTACAATGAGCAGTTCTTC	CASSQEGVALYNEQFF
-	TRBV18	TRBJ1-3	-	TGTGCCAGCTCACCGGGGACCCCCGGCACAAACACCATATATTTT	CASSPGTPGTNTIYF
many	TRBV5-1	TRBJ2-1	-	TGCGCCAGCAGCTTGTTCGGTGATGAGCAGTTCTTC	CASSLFGDEQFF
few	TRBV12-3/TRBV12-4	TRBJ1-2	-	TGTGCCAGCAGTATTACTGGCGACCCTCGGGGGAACACCTTC	CASSITGDPRGNTF
few	TRBV20-1	TRBJ1-4	-	TGCAGTGCTCTCCGCTCAGGACACAGGGAAAAACTGTTTTTT	CSALRSGHREKLFF
-	TRBV9	TRBJ2-3	TRBD2	TGTGCCAGCAGTAAGCGGGGCGGCACAGATACGCAGTATTTT	CASSKRGGTDTQYF
-	TRBV6-6	TRBJ1-3	TRBD1	TGTGCCAGCAGTTACCAGGGACAGGGCAACTCTGGAAACACCATATATTTT	CASSYQGQGNSGNTIYF
few	TRBV20-1	TRBJ2-3	TRBD2	TGCAGTGCTAGACTCCCAAATAGCGGGGGCCTAAGCACAGATACGCAGTATTTT	CSARLPNSGGLSTDTQYF
few	TRBV4-1	TRBJ2-3	-	TGCGCCAGCAGCCAAGACAACTACAGGGAGACAGATACGCAGTATTTT	CASSQDNYRETDTQYF
-	TRBV20-1	TRBJ2-4	TRBD2	TGCAGTGCAGTAGCGGGGGGCCGGGACAATGAGCAGTACTTC	CSAVAGGRDNEQYF